Following are 18 T cell receptor beta chains from one sample sequenced in a study of shared clonotypes between healthy human individuals. Naive CD8 cells comprised CD45RO-negative, CCR7-positively selected cells, excluding terminally differentiated effector memory CD45RA+ cells. The method was immunoSEQ multiplex PCR; TCRdb's version includes in-frame clones alone and lacks a portion of them. The data show hundreds of thousands of clones, 95% to 98% seen once. Sequencing was done on a sample of naive CD8+ T cells sorted from blood. The receptors originated from a young man in good health.

The chain uses TRBV5-4 and TRBJ2-7; unclear D gene. CDR1 SGHNT and CDR2 YYREEE come from the germline V gene (reference sequence). The V and J ends lost 2 bases and 2 bases respectively, with 11 bases between them. The CDR3 spans 14 residues. The DNA for the CDR3 is TGTGCCAGCAGCTTCCTCTCTGGCCCCTACGAGCAGTACTTC. As protein: CASSFLSGPYEQYF.

This chain links TRBV7-6 with TRBJ2-1; possible D gene TRBD2, 7 bases. The CDR3 covers 14 residues. V dropped 3 bases and J dropped 8 bases, with 14 bases sitting between them. From germline, CDR1 is SGHVS and CDR2 FNYEAQ. The CDR3 region is CASSLGGQQDEQFF. The CDR3 DNA follows: TGTGCCAGCAGCTTGGGGGGGCAGCAGGATGAGCAGTTCTTC.

This sequence joins TRBV27 and TRBJ2-6; maybe TRBD1 (5 bases). The germline CDR1 and CDR2 sequences are MNHEY and SMNVEV (reference sequence). Deletions cut 6 bases from V and 3 bases from J, with 18 bases between. CDR3 length equals 17 residues. CDR3: CASRPGQFRVGANVLTF. DNA for the CDR3: TGTGCCAGCAGGCCCGGACAATTTCGGGTTGGGGCCAACGTCCTGACTTTC. The whole variable domain, remainder taken from reference TRBV27 and TRBJ2-6, is EAQVTQNPRYLITVTGKKLTVTCSQNMNHEYMSWYRQDPGLGLRQIYYSMNVEVTDKGDVPEGYKVSRKEKRNFPLILESPSPNQTSLYFCASRPGQFRVGANVLTFGAGSRLTVL.

The chain has TRBV6-1 and TRBJ2-7; D possibly corresponds to TRBD1 (6 bases). The germline gives CDR1 MNHNS, CDR2 SASEGT. The CDR3 sequence is 16 residues long. The V end was cut by 4 bases, the J end by 2 bases, with 18 bases between. In DNA form, the CDR3 reads TGTGCCAGCAGTGGTCACCCAACAGGGAATCCCTACGAGCAGTACTTC. Protein: CASSGHPTGNPYEQYF.

The chain recombines TRBV29-1 with TRBJ2-1, with a weak D call TRBD2 (5 bases). Per the germline V gene, CDR1 is SQVTM and CDR2 is ANQGSEA. V dropped 0 bases and J dropped 12 bases, with 12 bases sitting between them. The CDR3 spans 12 residues. CDR3 amino acids: CSVEEVGKAQFF. The CDR3 nucleotides read TGCAGCGTTGAAGAGGTCGGGAAGGCGCAGTTCTTC.

The chain carries TRBV19 and TRBJ2-7; tentative D call: TRBD2 (6 bases). There are 15 residues in the CDR3. Germline values: CDR1 LNHDA, CDR2 SQIVND (reference sequence). V lost 5 bases to trimming and J lost 1 base, with 15 bases between them. CDR3 in amino acids: CASSWEAAPSYEQYF. In DNA form, the CDR3 reads TGTGCCAGTAGTTGGGAGGCTGCCCCATCCTACGAGCAGTACTTC.

The chain uses TRBV7-9 and TRBJ1-2; D might be TRBD1 (5 bases). V dropped 5 bases and J dropped 0 bases, with 10 bases sitting between them. CDR1 and CDR2 from the germline V gene are SEHNR and FQNEAQ (reference sequence). The length of the CDR3 is 14 residues. The CDR3 DNA is TGTGCCAGCAGCGCCGGGGGGACTAACTATGGCTACACCTTC. This codes for CASSAGGTNYGYTF.

The V and J genes are TRBV18 and TRBJ1-5, with 12 bases identical to TRBD1. V shed 3 bases, J shed 0 bases, and the junction held 12 bases outside the gene matches. Germline-derived CDR1 and CDR2 are KGHSH and LQKENI. The CDR3 loop spans 20 amino acids. Here the CDR3 reads CASSPGTGGHSNHSNQPQHF. CDR3 DNA sequence: TGTGCCAGCTCACCCGGGACAGGGGGCCACTCTAATCATAGCAATCAGCCCCAGCATTTT.

The chain combines TRBV5-1 with TRBJ2-2; the D is unclear. Deletions cut 7 bases from V and 1 base from J, with 14 bases between. The CDR3 is made up of 15 amino acids. CDR1 is SGHRS, CDR2 YFSETQ, per germline. CDR3: CASGVLMMNTGELFF. Written as DNA, the CDR3 is TGCGCCAGCGGCGTATTGATGATGAACACCGGGGAGCTGTTTTTT.

The J gene is TRBJ2-7, the V gene TRBV7-2; 9 positions agree with TRBD2. Germline V gene lookup returns CDR1 SGHTA and CDR2 FQGNSA. The CDR3 runs to 17 residues. J gave up 1 base and V 0 bases, and 7 bases lay outside the gene matches. The CDR3 here is CASSLALGTSYSYEQYF. CDR3 nucleotides: TGTGCCAGCAGCTTAGCGCTTGGGACTAGCTATTCCTACGAGCAGTACTTC.

The gene calls are TRBV7-9 and TRBJ1-5; D remains ambiguous. There are 12 residues in the CDR3. Per the germline V gene, CDR1 is SEHNR and CDR2 is FQNEAQ (reference sequence). V dropped 6 bases and J dropped 1 base, with 4 bases sitting between them. CDR3 sequence reads: CASRGSNQPQHF. The CDR3 DNA reads as TGTGCCAGCAGGGGAAGCAATCAGCCCCAGCATTTT.

The gene calls are TRBV6-5 and TRBJ2-7, with a possible D match to TRBD1 (6 bases). CDR1 and CDR2 (germline): MNHEY, SVGAGI. Trimming removed 8 bases from V and 5 bases from J, with 13 bases in between. The CDR3 is 12 amino acids. The CDR3 nucleotides are TGTGCCAGCGGGCAGGGGCTCCACGAGCAGTACTTC. It encodes CASGQGLHEQYF.

This sequence joins TRBV2 and TRBJ2-2, with no clear D. Trimming removed 7 bases at V and 6 bases at J, with 9 bases between. There are 12 residues in the CDR3. Germline V gives CDR1 SNHLY, CDR2 FYNNEI. The DNA of the CDR3 is TGTGCCAGCATAGCCCCGCCCGGGGAGCTGTTTTTT. This translates into CASIAPPGELFF.

This clone was seen only once. The gene calls are TRBV5-4 and TRBJ2-7; D is possibly TRBD1 (6 bases). The germline V gene has CDR1 SGHNT and CDR2 YYREEE (reference sequence). With 2 bases removed from V and 4 bases from J, the gap between germline ends came to 13 bases. This CDR3 has 14 residues. This chain's CDR3 is CASSFSGADYEQYF. CDR3 DNA sequence: TGTGCCAGCAGCTTTTCAGGGGCCGATTACGAGCAGTACTTC.

Notes on this clone: An end of the junction does not agree with germline; a read error may underlie this. The chain is built from TRBV29-1 and TRBJ2-1; maybe TRBD2 (5 bases). The CDR3 extends over 14 amino acids. Germline assignment: CDR1 SQVTM and CDR2 ANQGSEA. The CDR3 DNA reads as TGCAGCGTAGAAGACCAGTCCGGGAAGGACCGCGGGTTCTTC. Its protein is CSVEDQSGKDRGFF.

This clone appeared once. The chain uses TRBV5-1 and TRBJ2-2; 7 bases are shared with TRBD1. The CDR3 is made up of 15 amino acids. V gave up 5 bases and J gave up 1 base; unmatched junction bases: 5. CDR1 is SGHRS and CDR2 is YFSETQ in the germline V gene. As DNA, the CDR3 is TGCGCCAGCAGGCCCGGGACAGTGAACACCGGGGAGCTGTTTTTT. It codes for CASRPGTVNTGELFF.

Details on this clone: Other DNA sequences in the same sample also yield this CDR3. The chain recombines TRBV7-9 with TRBJ1-1, with D tentatively TRBD1 (5 bases). CDR1 and CDR2 from the germline V gene are SEHNR and FQNEAQ (reference sequence). The germline V and J ends were trimmed by 2 bases and 8 bases, with 9 bases remaining between them. The CDR3 has 12 amino acids. The CDR3 sequence: CASSLQGREAFF. As DNA, the CDR3 is TGTGCCAGCAGCTTACAGGGTAGGGAAGCTTTCTTT.

Details on this clone: In the same sample, other DNA sequences code for this CDR3. The J gene is TRBJ2-5, the V gene TRBV7-9; D ambiguous. Deletions cut 1 base from V and 4 bases from J, with 4 bases between. This CDR3 region has 12 residues. From germline, CDR1 is SEHNR and CDR2 FQNEAQ (reference sequence). The CDR3 reads CASSLVLETQYF. DNA for the CDR3: TGTGCCAGCAGCTTAGTTCTAGAGACCCAGTACTTC.